The TCR beta chain described here comes from a study of breast tumors, draining lymph nodes, adjacent tissues. Broader study findings: Data fit most tumor T cells coming from lymph node, expanding in tumor. Data only fit, rather than demonstrated, lymph node origin of most tumor T cells. Tumor TCR diversity was below lymph nodes but above nontumor tissue.

The lymph nodes were axillary draining lymph nodes from breast cancer patients. There are a few counts of this clonotype. What it recognizes is unknown. Trimming pared 2 bases from V and 4 bases from J, leaving 12 bases between. The CDR3 is made up of 14 amino acids. In germline, CDR1 is SGDLS, CDR2 YYNGEE. TCRdb fed the multiplex PCR reads into MiXCR, producing one record per CDR3 protein. The sample consists of approximately 170,000 distinct CDR3 sequences, roughly a third of them appearing once. The V and J genes are TRBV9 and TRBJ1-1; a weak D match, TRBD1 (5 bases). This receptor was taken from a female donor with breast cancer. Some clones in this sample may be carry-over from other donors' samples. Sequencing was performed on axillary lymph node tissue. As DNA, the CDR3 is TGTGCCAGCAGCGTGGGCGGGGGAGTCACTGAAGCTTTCTTT. It is translated as CASSVGGGVTEAFF.